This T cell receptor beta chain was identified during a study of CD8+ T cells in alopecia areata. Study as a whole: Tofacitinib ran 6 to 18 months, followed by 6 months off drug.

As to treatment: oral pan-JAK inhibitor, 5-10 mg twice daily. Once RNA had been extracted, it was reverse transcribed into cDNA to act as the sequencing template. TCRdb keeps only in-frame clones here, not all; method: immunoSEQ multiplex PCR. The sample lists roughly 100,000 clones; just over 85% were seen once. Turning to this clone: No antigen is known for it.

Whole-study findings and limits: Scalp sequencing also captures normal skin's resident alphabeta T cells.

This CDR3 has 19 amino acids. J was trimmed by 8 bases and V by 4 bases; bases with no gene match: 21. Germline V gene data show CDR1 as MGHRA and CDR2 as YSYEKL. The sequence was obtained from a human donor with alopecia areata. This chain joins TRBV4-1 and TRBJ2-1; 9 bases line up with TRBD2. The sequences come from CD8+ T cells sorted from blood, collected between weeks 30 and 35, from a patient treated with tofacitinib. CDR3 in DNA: TGCGCCAGCAGCCCCATGTCTGGTCCCGCGGGAGGGACCTTGTATGAGCAGTTCTTC. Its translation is CASSPMSGPAGGTLYEQFF.